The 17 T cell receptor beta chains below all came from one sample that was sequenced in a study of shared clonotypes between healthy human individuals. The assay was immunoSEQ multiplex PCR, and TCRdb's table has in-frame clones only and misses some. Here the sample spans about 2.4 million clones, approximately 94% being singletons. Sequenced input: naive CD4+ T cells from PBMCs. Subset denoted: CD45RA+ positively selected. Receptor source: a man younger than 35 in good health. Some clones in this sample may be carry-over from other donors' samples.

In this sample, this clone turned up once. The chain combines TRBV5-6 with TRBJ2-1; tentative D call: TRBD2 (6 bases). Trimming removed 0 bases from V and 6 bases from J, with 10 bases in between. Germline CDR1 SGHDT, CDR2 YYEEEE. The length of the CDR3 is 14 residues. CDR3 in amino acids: CASSLAIGSNEQFF. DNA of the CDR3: TGTGCCAGCAGCTTGGCAATCGGGAGCAATGAGCAGTTCTTC.

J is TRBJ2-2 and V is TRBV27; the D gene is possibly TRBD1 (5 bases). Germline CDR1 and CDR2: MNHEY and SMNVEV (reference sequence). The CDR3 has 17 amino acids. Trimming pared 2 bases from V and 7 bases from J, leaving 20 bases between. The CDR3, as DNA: TGTGCCAGCAGTTTACGCTGGACATTACTCGAAGGCGGGGAGCTGTTTTTT. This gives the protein CASSLRWTLLEGGELFF.

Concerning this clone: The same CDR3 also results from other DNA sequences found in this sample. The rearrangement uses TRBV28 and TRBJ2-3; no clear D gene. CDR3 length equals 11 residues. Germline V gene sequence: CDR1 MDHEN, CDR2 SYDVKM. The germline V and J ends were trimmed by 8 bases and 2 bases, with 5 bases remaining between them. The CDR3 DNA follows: TGTGCCAGCGGATCCACAGATACGCAGTATTTT. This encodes CASGSTDTQYF.

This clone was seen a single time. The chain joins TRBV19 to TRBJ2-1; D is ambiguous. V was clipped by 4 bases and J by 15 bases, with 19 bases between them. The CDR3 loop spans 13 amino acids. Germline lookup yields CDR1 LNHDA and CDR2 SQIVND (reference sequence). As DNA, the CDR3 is TGTGCCAGTAGTACCACGGGCGGCAGCCATCGGTTCTTC. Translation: CASSTTGGSHRFF.

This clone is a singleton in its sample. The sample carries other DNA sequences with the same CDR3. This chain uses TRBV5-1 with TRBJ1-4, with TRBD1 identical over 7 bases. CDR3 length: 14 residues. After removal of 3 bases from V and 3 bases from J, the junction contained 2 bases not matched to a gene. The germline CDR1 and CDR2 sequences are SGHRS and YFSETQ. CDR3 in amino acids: CASSSQGPNEKLFF. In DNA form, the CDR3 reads TGCGCCAGCAGCTCACAGGGGCCTAATGAAAAACTGTTTTTT.

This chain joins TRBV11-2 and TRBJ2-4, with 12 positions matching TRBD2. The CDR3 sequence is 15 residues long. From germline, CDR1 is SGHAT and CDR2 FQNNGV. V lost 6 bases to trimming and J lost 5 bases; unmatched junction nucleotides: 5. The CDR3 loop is CASSGLAGPENIQYF. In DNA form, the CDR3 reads TGTGCCAGCAGTGGACTAGCGGGACCGGAAAACATTCAGTACTTC.

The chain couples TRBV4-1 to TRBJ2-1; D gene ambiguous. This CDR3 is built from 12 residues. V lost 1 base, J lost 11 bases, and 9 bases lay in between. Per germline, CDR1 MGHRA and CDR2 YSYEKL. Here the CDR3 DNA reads TGCGCCAGCAGCCAAGTTCGAGGCCAGCAGTTCTTC. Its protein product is CASSQVRGQQFF.

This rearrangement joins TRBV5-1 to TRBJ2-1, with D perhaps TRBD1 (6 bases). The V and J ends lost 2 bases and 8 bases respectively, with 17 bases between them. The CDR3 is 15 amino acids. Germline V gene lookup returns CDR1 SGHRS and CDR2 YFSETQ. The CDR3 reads CASSFSTGQRDEQFF. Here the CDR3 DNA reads TGCGCCAGCAGCTTTTCGACAGGCCAGAGGGATGAGCAGTTCTTC.

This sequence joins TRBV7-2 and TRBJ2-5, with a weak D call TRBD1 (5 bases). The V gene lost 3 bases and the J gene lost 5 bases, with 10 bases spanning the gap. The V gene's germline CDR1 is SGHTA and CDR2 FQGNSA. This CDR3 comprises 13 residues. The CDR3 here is CASSFNWGETQYF. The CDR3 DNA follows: TGTGCCAGCAGCTTTAATTGGGGCGAGACCCAGTACTTC.

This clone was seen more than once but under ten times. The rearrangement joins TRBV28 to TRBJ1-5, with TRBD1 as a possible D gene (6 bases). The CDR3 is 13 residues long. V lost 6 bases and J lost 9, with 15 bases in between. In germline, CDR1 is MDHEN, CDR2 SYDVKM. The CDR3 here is CASSSGGYRPQHF. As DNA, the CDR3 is TGTGCCAGCAGCTCCGGGGGCTACCGGCCCCAGCATTTT.

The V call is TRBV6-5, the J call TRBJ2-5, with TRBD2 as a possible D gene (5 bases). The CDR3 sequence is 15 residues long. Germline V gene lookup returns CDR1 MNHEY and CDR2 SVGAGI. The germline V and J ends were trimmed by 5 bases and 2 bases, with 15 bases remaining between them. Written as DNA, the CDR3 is TGTGCCAGCAGTAACGATGGGCCGGGGCAAGAGACCCAGTACTTC. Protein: CASSNDGPGQETQYF.

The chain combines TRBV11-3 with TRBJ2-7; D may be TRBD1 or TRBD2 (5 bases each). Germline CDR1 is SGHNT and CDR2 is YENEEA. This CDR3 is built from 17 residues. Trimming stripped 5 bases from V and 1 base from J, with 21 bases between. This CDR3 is CASSPGAGRSLSYEQYF. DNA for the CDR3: TGTGCCAGCAGCCCCGGGGCGGGCAGGTCTTTATCCTACGAGCAGTACTTC.

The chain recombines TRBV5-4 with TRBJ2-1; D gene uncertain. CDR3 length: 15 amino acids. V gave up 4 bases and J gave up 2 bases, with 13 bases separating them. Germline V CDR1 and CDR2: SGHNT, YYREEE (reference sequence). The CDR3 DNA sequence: TGTGCCAGCAGCCCTTCCGTTGGCACCTACAATGAGCAGTTCTTC. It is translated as CASSPSVGTYNEQFF.

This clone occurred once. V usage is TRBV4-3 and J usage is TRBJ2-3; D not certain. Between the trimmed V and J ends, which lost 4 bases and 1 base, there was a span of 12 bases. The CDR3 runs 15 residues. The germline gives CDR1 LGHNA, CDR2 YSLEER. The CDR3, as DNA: TGCGCCAGCAGCCTCAGTTGGCATGGCACAGATACGCAGTATTTT. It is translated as CASSLSWHGTDTQYF.

The CDR3 sequence is CASSLEGVANEKLFF. The CDR3 coding sequence is TGTGCCAGCAGTTTAGAGGGGGTGGCTAATGAAAAACTGTTTTTT. The chain recombines TRBV28 with TRBJ1-4; D possibly corresponds to TRBD1 (6 bases). The CDR3 is 15 amino acids. V was trimmed by 2 bases and J by 3 bases, leaving 10 bases between them. Germline assignment: CDR1 MDHEN and CDR2 SYDVKM.

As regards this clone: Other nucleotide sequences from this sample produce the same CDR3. This chain's CDR3 is CASSEGGRADTQYF. The CDR3 DNA reads as TGTGCCAGCAGTGAGGGCGGGAGGGCAGATACGCAGTATTTT. This chain connects TRBV2 to TRBJ2-3; 9 bases agree with TRBD2. Germline V gene sequence: CDR1 SNHLY, CDR2 FYNNEI. V dropped 3 bases and J dropped 4; count of bases not matched to a gene: 2. CDR3 length: 14 amino acids.

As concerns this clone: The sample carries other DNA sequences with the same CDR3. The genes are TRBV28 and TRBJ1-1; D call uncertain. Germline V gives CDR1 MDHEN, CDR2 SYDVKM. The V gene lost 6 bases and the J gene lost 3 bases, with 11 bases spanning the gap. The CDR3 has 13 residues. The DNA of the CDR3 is TGTGCCAGCAGCCCTGGACGGTACACTGAAGCTTTCTTT. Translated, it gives CASSPGRYTEAFF.